This entry lists 8 T cell receptor beta chains sequenced from one sample in a study of CXCR3-negative and CXCR3-positive naive CD8 T cells (dated by TCRdb to the late 2010s). The full study reports these points: Compared with CXCR3-negative naive cells, CXCR3-positive naive cells had TRB CDR3s with higher hydrophobicity (lower Kidera factor 4), lower energy, and higher strength and volume indices.

The sample was run on a NextSeq 550. The Human TCR Profiling Kit (MiLaboratory) was used to prepare UMI-labeled 5' RACE TRB cDNA libraries. With the reads reprocessed by TCRdb, a single entry stands for each CDR3 protein sequence and no DNA is reported. This sample's table lists about 150,000 distinct CDR3 sequences. The ten largest make up approximately 0.46% of the sample. Antigens of these TCRs are unknown. Sequenced sample: naive CXCR3+ CD8+ T cells from blood. In the paper's terms, the cell subset or site label means: CD45RO-CCR7+CD27+CD95- naive CD8+ T cells expressing CXCR3 (TNR3+). These receptors were taken from a human donor in good health. Some clones in this sample may be carry-over from other donors' samples.

The chain links TRBV23-1 to TRBJ2-2; no DNA is available, so the TRBD1 call from TCRdb remains unchecked. TRBV23-1 belongs to the ORF category, with a function that is uncertain. CDR3 length: 17 residues. The CDR3 loop reads CASSQLRDRRNTGELFF.

The V gene is TRBV11-2, the J gene TRBJ2-3. The length of the CDR3 is 14 residues. CDR1 and CDR2 from the germline V gene are SGHAT and FQNNGV. This chain's CDR3 is CASILTSGSGTQYF.

The V and J genes are TRBV5-4 and TRBJ2-7; TCRdb outputs TRBD1, but without DNA this stays unchecked. The CDR3 consists of 13 residues. The germline CDR1 and CDR2 sequences are SGHNT and YYREEE (reference sequence). Here the CDR3 reads CASSKGQIYEQYF.

The chain combines TRBV29-1 with TRBJ2-3; TCRdb picks TRBD1, but there is no DNA to check that call. CDR1 SQVTM and CDR2 ANQGSEA come from the germline V gene. The CDR3 has 12 residues. The CDR3 region is CSVEIWGATQYF.

The chain is built from TRBV19 and TRBJ2-2; TCRdb's assignment of TRBD1 cannot be checked, as there is no DNA. The CDR3 sequence is 15 residues long. CDR1 and CDR2 (germline): LNHDA, SQIVND (reference sequence). CDR3 sequence reads: CASRTGTGSTGELFF.

The chain has TRBV7-3 and TRBJ2-5; TCRdb returns TRBD2, unconfirmable since there is no DNA. The germline CDR1 and CDR2 sequences are SGHTA and FQGTGA. CDR3 length: 19 residues. The chain's CDR3 is CASSPLGGLAGGGQETQYF.

The chain uses TRBV29-1 and TRBJ2-1; the D call from TCRdb, TRBD1, cannot be confirmed without DNA. Germline CDR1 is SQVTM and CDR2 is ANQGSEA. CDR3 length equals 13 residues. The CDR3 reads CSVTGTGNNEQFF.

V gene TRBV5-1 combines with J gene TRBJ2-7; TCRdb outputs TRBD1, but without DNA this stays unchecked. The germline V gene has CDR1 SGHRS and CDR2 YFSETQ. This CDR3 comprises 13 residues. CDR3 region: CASSLSTGTEQYF. The entire variable domain, with the rest obtained from reference TRBV5-1 and TRBJ2-7, is as follows: KAGVTQTPRYLIKTRGQQVTLSCSPISGHRSVSWYQQTPGQGLQFLFEYFSETQRNKGNFPGRFSGRQFSNSRSEMNVSTLELGDSALYLCASSLSTGTEQYFGPGTRLTVT.